A selection of T cell receptor beta chains follows, all from one sample in a study of blood T cells in healthy people across ages. TCRdb re-derived calls from the 5' RACE reads in MiXCR, one entry per CDR3 protein. The data show 550,000 to 800,000 distinct CDR3 sequences, over 20% seen once. The sample was blood. The receptors stem from a man in his 70s in good health. Both conserved end residues are part of each CDR3. D genes are given only for firm matches. Some rows mark clone size as missing; the rest say once, few, many or name a class of expanded clone.

D gene: NA
clone size: NA
V gene: TRBV20-1
J gene: TRBJ1-2
CDR3 DNA: TGCAGTCCCGATCTGACAGCTAACTATGGCTACACCTTC
CDR3 protein: CSPDLTANYGYTF

D gene: TRBD1
clone size: few
V gene: TRBV5-1
J gene: TRBJ2-3
CDR3 DNA: TGCGCCAGCAGCCCCAGACAGGGGCCCACAGATACGCAGTATTTT
CDR3 protein: CASSPRQGPTDTQYF

D gene: TRBD1
clone size: NA
V gene: TRBV9
J gene: TRBJ2-2
CDR3 DNA: TGTGCCAGCAGCGTAACAGGGGGCAACACCGGGGAGCTGTTTTTT
CDR3 protein: CASSVTGGNTGELFF

D gene: NA
clone size: NA
V gene: TRBV4-1
J gene: TRBJ2-5
CDR3 DNA: TGCGCCAGCAGCCAAGTGGTCCTAGGAAGGGGACAAGAGACCCAGTACTTC
CDR3 protein: CASSQVVLGRGQETQYF

D gene: NA
clone size: few
V gene: TRBV12-3/TRBV12-4
J gene: TRBJ2-7
CDR3 DNA: TGTGCCAGCAGTTTGGTTGGAGGACCCCGGTCCGAATTTGGCTACGAGCAGTACTTC
CDR3 protein: CASSLVGGPRSEFGYEQYF

D gene: NA
clone size: NA
V gene: TRBV29-1
J gene: TRBJ2-2
CDR3 DNA: TGCAGCGTTAAGGATTCACCCGGCACCGGGGAGCTGTTTTTT
CDR3 protein: CSVKDSPGTGELFF

D gene: NA
clone size: few
V gene: TRBV9
J gene: TRBJ1-1
CDR3 DNA: TGTGCCAGCAGCCCCTCAAGGCAGAAGATCACTGAAGCTTTCTTT
CDR3 protein: CASSPSRQKITEAFF

D gene: TRBD2
clone size: few
V gene: TRBV28
J gene: TRBJ2-7
CDR3 DNA: TGTGCCAGTGCTCCGGGAGGACCCTACGAGCAGTACTTC
CDR3 protein: CASAPGGPYEQYF

D gene: TRBD1
clone size: few
V gene: TRBV6-2/TRBV6-3
J gene: TRBJ1-1
CDR3 DNA: TGTGCCAGCAGTTACCGGGACAGGGCGAACACTGAAGCTTTCTTT
CDR3 protein: CASSYRDRANTEAFF

D gene: TRBD2
clone size: many
V gene: TRBV5-1
J gene: TRBJ2-7
CDR3 DNA: TGTGCCAGCAGTTTGGGTAGCGGGAGCTCCTACGAGCAGTACTTC
CDR3 protein: CASSLGSGSSYEQYF

D gene: TRBD1
clone size: few
V gene: TRBV7-9
J gene: TRBJ2-3
CDR3 DNA: TGTGCCAGCAGCTTAACTACGGGACAGGGGATGTGGACAGATACGCAGTATTTT
CDR3 protein: CASSLTTGQGMWTDTQYF

D gene: NA
clone size: NA
V gene: TRBV18
J gene: TRBJ1-3
CDR3 DNA: TGTGCCAGCTCACCAAGCTCGGTGGAAGGAAACACCATATATTTT
CDR3 protein: CASSPSSVEGNTIYF

D gene: TRBD1
clone size: many
V gene: TRBV3-1
J gene: TRBJ1-1
CDR3 DNA: TGTGCCAGCAGCCACGGGACAGAGAAAGCTTTCTTT
CDR3 protein: CASSHGTEKAFF

D gene: NA
clone size: few
V gene: TRBV18
J gene: TRBJ2-5
CDR3 DNA: TGTGCCAGCTCACCCCAGACCGCCGGGGAGACCCAGTACTTC
CDR3 protein: CASSPQTAGETQYF

D gene: NA
clone size: NA
V gene: TRBV20-1
J gene: TRBJ1-2
CDR3 DNA: TGCAGTGCTAGAGATCCAGGACTGGGGGGCTACACCTTC
CDR3 protein: CSARDPGLGGYTF

D gene: NA
clone size: NA
V gene: TRBV2
J gene: TRBJ2-5
CDR3 DNA: TGTGCCAGCAGTGCGTTAGCATTGGGAGAGACCCAGTACTTC
CDR3 protein: CASSALALGETQYF

D gene: TRBD2
clone size: NA
V gene: TRBV9
J gene: TRBJ2-4
CDR3 DNA: TGTGCCAGCAGCGTAGATGCGGGGGGCGGAAACATTCAGTACTTC
CDR3 protein: CASSVDAGGGNIQYF

D gene: NA
clone size: NA
V gene: TRBV2
J gene: TRBJ2-7
CDR3 DNA: TGTGCCAGCAAACAGGGAACCTACGAGCAGTACTTC
CDR3 protein: CASKQGTYEQYF

D gene: TRBD1
clone size: few
V gene: TRBV5-1
J gene: TRBJ2-3
CDR3 DNA: TGCGCCAGCAGCCCGACAGGGGGGAAAGATACGCAGTATTTT
CDR3 protein: CASSPTGGKDTQYF

D gene: NA
clone size: once
V gene: TRBV12-3/TRBV12-4
J gene: TRBJ2-1
CDR3 DNA: TGTGCCAGCAGTTTGGGGGCCTGGGGGAATGAGCAGTTCTTC
CDR3 protein: CASSLGAWGNEQFF

D gene: TRBD1
clone size: NA
V gene: TRBV5-1
J gene: TRBJ2-7
CDR3 DNA: TGCGCCAGCCGACCCCCGGGACAGGGTCACAACGAGCAGTACTTC
CDR3 protein: CASRPPGQGHNEQYF

D gene: NA
clone size: NA
V gene: TRBV6-2/TRBV6-3
J gene: TRBJ1-6
CDR3 DNA: TGTGCCAGCAAACTCCCGGGTCTCGGTGATTCACCCCTCCACTTT
CDR3 protein: CASKLPGLGDSPLHF

D gene: TRBD2
clone size: NA
V gene: TRBV5-1
J gene: TRBJ2-3
CDR3 DNA: TGCGCCAGCAGCTTCCCGGGGACTAGCGGGAGCTCAGATACGCAGTATTTT
CDR3 protein: CASSFPGTSGSSDTQYF

D gene: TRBD1
clone size: few
V gene: TRBV4-3
J gene: TRBJ2-5
CDR3 DNA: TGCGCCAGCAGCCAGGGACAGGGCGGGTACCAAGAGACCCAGTACTTC
CDR3 protein: CASSQGQGGYQETQYF

D gene: TRBD2
clone size: many
V gene: TRBV3-1
J gene: TRBJ2-7
CDR3 DNA: TGTGCCAGCAGCCAAGTTGTGGGGGAGGGCGGCAACGAGCAGTACTTC
CDR3 protein: CASSQVVGEGGNEQYF

D gene: TRBD2
clone size: NA
V gene: TRBV15
J gene: TRBJ2-2
CDR3 DNA: TGTGCCACCAGCGGAGGGTTAGGGGAGCGGGGGATCGGGGAGCTGTTTTTT
CDR3 protein: CATSGGLGERGIGELFF

D gene: TRBD2
clone size: few
V gene: TRBV3-1
J gene: TRBJ2-5
CDR3 DNA: TGTGCCAGCAGCCAAGGGCTAGCGGGCCGGGGGACCCAGTACTTC
CDR3 protein: CASSQGLAGRGTQYF

D gene: TRBD1
clone size: NA
V gene: TRBV4-1
J gene: TRBJ1-6
CDR3 DNA: TGCGCCAGCAGCCAGGGGGACAGGGCTTCACCCCTCCACTTT
CDR3 protein: CASSQGDRASPLHF

D gene: NA
clone size: NA
V gene: TRBV2
J gene: TRBJ2-5
CDR3 DNA: TGTGCCAGCCAACAGGAGGAGACCCAGTACTTC
CDR3 protein: CASQQEETQYF

D gene: TRBD1
clone size: few
V gene: TRBV29-1
J gene: TRBJ2-1
CDR3 DNA: TGCAGCGGCAACAGGGGGTACAATGAGCAGTTCTTC
CDR3 protein: CSGNRGYNEQFF

D gene: NA
clone size: few
V gene: TRBV6-5
J gene: TRBJ2-1
CDR3 DNA: TGTGCCAGCCGTCCCCGGAGGTTTAATGAGCAGTTCTTC
CDR3 protein: CASRPRRFNEQFF

D gene: TRBD2
clone size: NA
V gene: TRBV5-1
J gene: TRBJ2-3
CDR3 DNA: TGCGCCAGCAGCACAACTAGCGGGGACACAGATACGCAGTATTTT
CDR3 protein: CASSTTSGDTDTQYF

D gene: TRBD2
clone size: NA
V gene: TRBV24-1
J gene: TRBJ2-7
CDR3 DNA: TGTGCCACCAGTGACGGGACTAGCGGGAGTTTCGAGCAGTACTTC
CDR3 protein: CATSDGTSGSFEQYF

D gene: NA
clone size: NA
V gene: TRBV28
J gene: TRBJ1-1
CDR3 DNA: TGTGCCAGCAGACCGCGGAGTTTGGCGGACACTGAAGCTTTCTTT
CDR3 protein: CASRPRSLADTEAFF

D gene: TRBD1
clone size: few
V gene: TRBV28
J gene: TRBJ1-1
CDR3 DNA: TGTGCCAGCAGTTGGTCCCGGGACAGGGGACTGAACACTGAGGCTTTCTTT
CDR3 protein: CASSWSRDRGLNTEAFF

D gene: NA
clone size: NA
V gene: TRBV11-2
J gene: TRBJ2-1
CDR3 DNA: TGTGCCAGCAGCCCGACGACAGGTTACAATGAGCAGTTCTTC
CDR3 protein: CASSPTTGYNEQFF

D gene: TRBD1
clone size: few
V gene: TRBV6-5
J gene: TRBJ2-5
CDR3 DNA: TGTGCCAGCAGTTACCCGACTGGACCTAGACAGGGTTGGCAAGAGACCCAGTACTTC
CDR3 protein: CASSYPTGPRQGWQETQYF

D gene: NA
clone size: NA
V gene: TRBV6-2/TRBV6-3
J gene: TRBJ2-2
CDR3 DNA: TGTGCCAGCAGTTCGCCGGGAGATAGGACCGGGGAGCTGTTTTTT
CDR3 protein: CASSSPGDRTGELFF

D gene: TRBD2
clone size: few
V gene: TRBV20-1
J gene: TRBJ2-1
CDR3 DNA: TGCAGTGCTCTAAGACCCATGAGCGGGACCAAGAGTGAGCAGTTCTTC
CDR3 protein: CSALRPMSGTKSEQFF

D gene: TRBD1
clone size: NA
V gene: TRBV14
J gene: TRBJ2-1
CDR3 DNA: TGTGCCAGCAGCCTGACGACAGGGAGGCAGTTCTTC
CDR3 protein: CASSLTTGRQFF

D gene: NA
clone size: few
V gene: TRBV7-9
J gene: TRBJ1-3
CDR3 DNA: TGTGCCAGCAGCTTATTGTCCTCCGGGGTTAACGGGAGAAACACCATATATTTT
CDR3 protein: CASSLLSSGVNGRNTIYF

D gene: NA
clone size: many
V gene: TRBV25-1
J gene: TRBJ2-5
CDR3 DNA: TGTGCCAGCAGTGAATTCCGGGGGCAGGAGACCCAGTACTTC
CDR3 protein: CASSEFRGQETQYF

D gene: TRBD1
clone size: few
V gene: TRBV28
J gene: TRBJ2-5
CDR3 DNA: TGTGCCAGCAGTTCGATAAAACGGGACAGGGGAATGGAGACCCAGTACTTC
CDR3 protein: CASSSIKRDRGMETQYF

D gene: TRBD1
clone size: NA
V gene: TRBV20-1
J gene: TRBJ2-5
CDR3 DNA: TGCAGTGCTAGCCCTAGGACAGGGGTAGAGACCCAGTACTTC
CDR3 protein: CSASPRTGVETQYF

D gene: NA
clone size: many
V gene: TRBV3-1
J gene: TRBJ2-5
CDR3 DNA: TGTGCCAGCAGCCTCGCACGAGATCGGGAGACCCAGTACTTC
CDR3 protein: CASSLARDRETQYF